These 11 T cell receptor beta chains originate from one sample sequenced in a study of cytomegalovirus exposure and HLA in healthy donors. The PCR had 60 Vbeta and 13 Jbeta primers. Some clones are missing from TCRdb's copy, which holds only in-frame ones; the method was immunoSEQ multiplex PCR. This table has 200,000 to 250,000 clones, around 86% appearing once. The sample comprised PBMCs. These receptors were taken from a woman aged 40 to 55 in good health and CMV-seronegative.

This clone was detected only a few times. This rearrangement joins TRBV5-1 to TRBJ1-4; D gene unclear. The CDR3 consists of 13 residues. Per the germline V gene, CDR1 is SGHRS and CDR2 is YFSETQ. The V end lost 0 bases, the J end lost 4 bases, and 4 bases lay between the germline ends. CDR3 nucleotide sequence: TGCGCCAGCAGCTTGGCACATAATGAAAAACTGTTTTTT. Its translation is CASSLAHNEKLFF.

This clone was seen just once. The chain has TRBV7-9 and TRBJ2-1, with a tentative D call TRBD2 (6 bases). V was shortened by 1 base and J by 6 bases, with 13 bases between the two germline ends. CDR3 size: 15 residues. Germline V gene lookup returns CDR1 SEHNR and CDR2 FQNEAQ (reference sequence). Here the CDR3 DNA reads TGTGCCAGCAGCTTAGGCGGGACTTCGGCCAATGAGCAGTTCTTC. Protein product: CASSLGGTSANEQFF. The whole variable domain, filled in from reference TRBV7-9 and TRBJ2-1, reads DTGVSQNPRHKITKRGQNVTFRCDPISEHNRLYWYRQTLGQGPEFLTYFQNEAQLEKSRLLSDRFSAERPKGSFSTLEIQRTEQGDSAMYLCASSLGGTSANEQFFGPGTRLTVL.

The CDR3 reads CASSTGGGGKLFF. CDR3 bases: TGTGCCAGCAGTACAGGGGGCGGGGGAAAACTGTTTTTT. J is TRBJ1-4 and V is TRBV7-9, with 9 bases matching TRBD1. The CDR3 sequence is 13 residues long. The ends lost 6 bases at V and 10 bases at J; junction bases unmatched: 6. Per the germline V gene, CDR1 is SEHNR and CDR2 is FQNEAQ (reference sequence).

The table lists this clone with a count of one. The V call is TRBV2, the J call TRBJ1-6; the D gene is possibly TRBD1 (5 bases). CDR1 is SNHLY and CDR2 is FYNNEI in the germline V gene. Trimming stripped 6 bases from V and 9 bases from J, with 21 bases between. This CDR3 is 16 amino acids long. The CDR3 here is CASSRPSEGLSSPLHF. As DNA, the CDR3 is TGTGCCAGCAGCCGCCCCTCGGAGGGGCTGAGTTCACCCCTCCACTTT.

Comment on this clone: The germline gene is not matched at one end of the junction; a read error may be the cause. The CDR3 here is CASSMGAGGPIF. The CDR3, as DNA: TGTGCCAGCAGTATGGGGGCGGGAGGGCCTATCTTC. This sequence joins TRBV28 and TRBJ2-1; 9 nucleotides align to TRBD2. The CDR3 sequence is 12 residues long. CDR1 is MDHEN and CDR2 is SYDVKM in the germline V gene.

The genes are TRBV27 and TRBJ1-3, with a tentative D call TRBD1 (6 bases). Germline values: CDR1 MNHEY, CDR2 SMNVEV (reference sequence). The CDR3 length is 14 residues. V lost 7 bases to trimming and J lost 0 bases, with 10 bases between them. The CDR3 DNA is TGTGCCAGCAAGGGACACCTCTCTGGAAACACCATATATTTT. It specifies CASKGHLSGNTIYF.

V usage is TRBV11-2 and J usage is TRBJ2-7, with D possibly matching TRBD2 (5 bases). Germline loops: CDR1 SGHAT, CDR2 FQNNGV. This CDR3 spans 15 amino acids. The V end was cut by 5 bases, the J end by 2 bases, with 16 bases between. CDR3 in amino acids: CASSPLEGSTYEQYF. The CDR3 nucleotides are TGTGCCAGCAGCCCCCTCGAGGGCTCCACCTACGAGCAGTACTTC.

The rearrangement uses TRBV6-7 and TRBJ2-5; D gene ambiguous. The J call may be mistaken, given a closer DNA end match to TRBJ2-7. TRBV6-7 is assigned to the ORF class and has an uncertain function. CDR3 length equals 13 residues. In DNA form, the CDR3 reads TGTGCCAGCAGTTACCCGCACCCCTACGAGCAGTACTTC. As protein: CASSYPHPYEQYF.

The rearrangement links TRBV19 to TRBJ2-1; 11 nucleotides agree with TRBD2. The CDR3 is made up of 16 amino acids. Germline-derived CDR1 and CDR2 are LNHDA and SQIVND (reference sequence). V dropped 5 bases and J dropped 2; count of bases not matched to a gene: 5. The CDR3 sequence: CASSALAGGTYNEQFF. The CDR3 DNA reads TGTGCCAGTAGTGCCCTAGCGGGGGGAACCTACAATGAGCAGTTCTTC.

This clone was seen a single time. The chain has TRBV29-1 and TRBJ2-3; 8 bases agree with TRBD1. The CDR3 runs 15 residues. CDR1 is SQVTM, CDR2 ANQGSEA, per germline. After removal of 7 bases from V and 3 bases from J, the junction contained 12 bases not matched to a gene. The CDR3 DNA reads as TGCAGCGCCGAGGGAGCAGGGGGCCTGACAGATACGCAGTATTTT. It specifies CSAEGAGGLTDTQYF.

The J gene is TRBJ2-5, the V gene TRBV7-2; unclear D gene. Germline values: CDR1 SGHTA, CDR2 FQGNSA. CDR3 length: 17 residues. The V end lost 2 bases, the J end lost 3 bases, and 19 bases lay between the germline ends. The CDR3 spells CASSLTVVAWSEETQYF. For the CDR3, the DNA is TGTGCCAGCAGCTTAACCGTGGTTGCGTGGTCGGAAGAGACCCAGTACTTC.